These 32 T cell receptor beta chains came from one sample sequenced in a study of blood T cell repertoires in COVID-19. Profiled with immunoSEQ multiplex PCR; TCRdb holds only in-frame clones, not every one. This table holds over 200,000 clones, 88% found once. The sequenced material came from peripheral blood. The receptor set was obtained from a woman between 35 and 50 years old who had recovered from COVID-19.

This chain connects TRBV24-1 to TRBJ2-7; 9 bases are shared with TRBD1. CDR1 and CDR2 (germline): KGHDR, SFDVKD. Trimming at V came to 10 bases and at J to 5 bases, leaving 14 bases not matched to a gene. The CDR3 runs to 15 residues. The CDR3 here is CATGATGTGNHEQYF. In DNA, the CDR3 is TGTGCCACGGGAGCCACGGGGACAGGGAACCACGAGCAGTACTTC.

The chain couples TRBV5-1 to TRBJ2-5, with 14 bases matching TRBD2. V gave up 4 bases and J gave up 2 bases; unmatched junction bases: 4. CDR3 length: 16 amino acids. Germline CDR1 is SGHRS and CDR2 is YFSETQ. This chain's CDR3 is CASSPGLAGEQETQYF. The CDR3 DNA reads TGCGCCAGCAGCCCGGGACTAGCGGGAGAACAAGAGACCCAGTACTTC.

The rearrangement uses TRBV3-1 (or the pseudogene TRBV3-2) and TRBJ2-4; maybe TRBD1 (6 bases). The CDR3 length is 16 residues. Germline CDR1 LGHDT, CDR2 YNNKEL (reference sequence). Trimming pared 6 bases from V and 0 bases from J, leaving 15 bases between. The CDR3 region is CASRPTGNLAKNIQYF. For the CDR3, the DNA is TGTGCCAGCAGGCCCACAGGGAACTTAGCCAAAAACATTCAGTACTTC.

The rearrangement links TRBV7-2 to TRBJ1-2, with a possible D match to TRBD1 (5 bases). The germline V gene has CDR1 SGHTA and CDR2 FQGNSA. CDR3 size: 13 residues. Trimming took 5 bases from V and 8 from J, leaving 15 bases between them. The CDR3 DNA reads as TGTGCCAGCAGCCCCGGGGGGAATGGGGGCTACACCTTC. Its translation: CASSPGGNGGYTF.

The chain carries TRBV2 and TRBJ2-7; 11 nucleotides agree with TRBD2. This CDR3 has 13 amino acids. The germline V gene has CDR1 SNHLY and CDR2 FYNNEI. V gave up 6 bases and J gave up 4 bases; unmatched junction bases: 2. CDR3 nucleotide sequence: TGTGCCAGCAGGGCTAGCGGGAGGTACGAGCAGTACGTC. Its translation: CASRASGRYEQYV.

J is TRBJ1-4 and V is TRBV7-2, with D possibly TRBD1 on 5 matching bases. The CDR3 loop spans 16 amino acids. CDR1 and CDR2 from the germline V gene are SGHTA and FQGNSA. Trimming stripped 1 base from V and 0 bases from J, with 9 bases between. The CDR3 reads CASSLGGRATNEKLFF. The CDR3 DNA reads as TGTGCCAGCAGCTTAGGGGGCAGAGCAACTAATGAAAAACTGTTTTTT.

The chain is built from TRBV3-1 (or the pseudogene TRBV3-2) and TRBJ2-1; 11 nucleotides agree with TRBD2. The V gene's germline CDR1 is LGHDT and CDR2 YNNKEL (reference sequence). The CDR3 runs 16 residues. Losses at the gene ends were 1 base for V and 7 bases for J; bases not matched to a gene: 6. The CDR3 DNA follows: TGTGCCAGCAGCCAAGGGCCAGGACTAGCGGGTAATGAGCAGTTCTTC. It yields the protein CASSQGPGLAGNEQFF.

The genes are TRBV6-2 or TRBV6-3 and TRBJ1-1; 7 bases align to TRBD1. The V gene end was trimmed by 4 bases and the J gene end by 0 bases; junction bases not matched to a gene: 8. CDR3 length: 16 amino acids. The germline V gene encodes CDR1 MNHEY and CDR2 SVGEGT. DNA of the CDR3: TGTGCCAGCAGTTCCCAAACAGGGGTTCTGAACACTGAAGCTTTCTTT. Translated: CASSSQTGVLNTEAFF.

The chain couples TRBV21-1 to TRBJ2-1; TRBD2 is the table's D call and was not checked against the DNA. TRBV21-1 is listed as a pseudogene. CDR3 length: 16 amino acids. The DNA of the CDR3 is TGTGCCAGCAGCAATCTTAGCACCCATAGGAAAGGTGAGCAGTTCTTC. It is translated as CASSNLSTHRKGEQFF.

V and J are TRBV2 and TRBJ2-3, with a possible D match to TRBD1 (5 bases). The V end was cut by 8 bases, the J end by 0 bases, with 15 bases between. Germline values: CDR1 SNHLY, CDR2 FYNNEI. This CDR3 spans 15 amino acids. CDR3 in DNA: TGTGCCAGCCAACGCAGGGCCCCTAGCACAGATACGCAGTATTTT. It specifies CASQRRAPSTDTQYF.

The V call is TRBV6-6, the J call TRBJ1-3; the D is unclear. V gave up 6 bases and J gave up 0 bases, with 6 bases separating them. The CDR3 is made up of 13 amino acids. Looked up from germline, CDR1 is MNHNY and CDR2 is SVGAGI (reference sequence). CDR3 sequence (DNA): TGTGCCAGCAGCCCCTCCTCTGGAAACACCATATATTTT. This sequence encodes CASSPSSGNTIYF.

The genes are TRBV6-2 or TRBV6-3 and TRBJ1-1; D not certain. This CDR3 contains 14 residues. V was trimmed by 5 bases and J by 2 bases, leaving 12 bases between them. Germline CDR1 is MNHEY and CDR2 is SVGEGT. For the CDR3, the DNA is TGTGCCAGCAGTATCGCAGGAACCAACACTGAAGCTTTCTTT. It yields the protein CASSIAGTNTEAFF.

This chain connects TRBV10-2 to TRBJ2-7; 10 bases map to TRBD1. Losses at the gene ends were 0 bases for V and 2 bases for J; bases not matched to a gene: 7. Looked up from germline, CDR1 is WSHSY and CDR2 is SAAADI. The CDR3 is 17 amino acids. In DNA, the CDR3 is TGCGCCAGCAGTGAGTCCAGGGGGACAGGGGCGACCTACGAGCAGTACGTC. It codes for CASSESRGTGATYEQYV.

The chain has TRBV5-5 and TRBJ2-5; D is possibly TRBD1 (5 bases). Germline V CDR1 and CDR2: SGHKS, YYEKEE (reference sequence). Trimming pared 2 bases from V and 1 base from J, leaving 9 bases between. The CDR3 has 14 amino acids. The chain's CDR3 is CASSFPGRQETQYF. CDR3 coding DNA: TGTGCCAGCAGCTTCCCAGGGCGCCAAGAGACCCAGTACTTC.

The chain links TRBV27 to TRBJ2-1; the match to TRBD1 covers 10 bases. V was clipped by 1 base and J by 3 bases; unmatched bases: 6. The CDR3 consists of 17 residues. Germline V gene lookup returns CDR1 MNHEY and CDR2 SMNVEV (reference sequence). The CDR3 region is CASSLFRDRGRYNEQFF. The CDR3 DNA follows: TGTGCCAGCAGTTTATTCCGGGACAGGGGACGCTACAATGAGCAGTTCTTC.

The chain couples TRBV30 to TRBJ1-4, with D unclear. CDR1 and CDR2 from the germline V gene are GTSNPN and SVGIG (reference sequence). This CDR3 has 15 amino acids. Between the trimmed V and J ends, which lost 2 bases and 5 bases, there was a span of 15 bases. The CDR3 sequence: CAWSTQFLQNEKLFF. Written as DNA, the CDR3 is TGTGCCTGGAGTACCCAGTTTTTACAAAATGAAAAACTGTTTTTT.

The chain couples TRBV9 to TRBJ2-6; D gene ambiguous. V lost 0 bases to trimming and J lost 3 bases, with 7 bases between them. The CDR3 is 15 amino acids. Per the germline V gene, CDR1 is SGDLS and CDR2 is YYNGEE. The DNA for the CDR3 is TGTGCCAGCAGCGTAGGGTTCGGTGGGGCCAACGTCCTGACTTTC. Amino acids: CASSVGFGGANVLTF. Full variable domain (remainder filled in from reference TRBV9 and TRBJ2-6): DSGVTQTPKHLITATGQRVTLRCSPRSGDLSVYWYQQSLDQGLQFLIQYYNGEERAKGNILERFSAQQFPDLHSELNLSSLELGDSALYFCASSVGFGGANVLTFGAGSRLTVL.

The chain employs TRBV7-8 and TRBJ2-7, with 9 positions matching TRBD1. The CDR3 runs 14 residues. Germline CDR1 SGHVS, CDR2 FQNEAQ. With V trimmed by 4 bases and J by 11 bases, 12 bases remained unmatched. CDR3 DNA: TGTGCCAGCAGCTCGGGACAGGGTGGCTCCCCCAAGTACTTC. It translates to CASSSGQGGSPKYF.

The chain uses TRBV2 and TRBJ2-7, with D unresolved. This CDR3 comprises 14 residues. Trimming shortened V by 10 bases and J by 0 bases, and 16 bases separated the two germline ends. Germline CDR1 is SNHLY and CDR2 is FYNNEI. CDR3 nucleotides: TGTGCCACCGAAGACCCACGGAGCTCCTACGAGCAGTACTTC. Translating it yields CATEDPRSSYEQYF.

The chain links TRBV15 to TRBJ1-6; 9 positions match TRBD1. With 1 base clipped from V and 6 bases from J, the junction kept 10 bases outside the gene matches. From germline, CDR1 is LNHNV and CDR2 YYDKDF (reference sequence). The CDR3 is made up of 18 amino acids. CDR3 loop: CATSRVGGWTGANSPLHF. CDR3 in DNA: TGTGCCACCAGCAGAGTTGGGGGGTGGACAGGGGCTAATTCACCCCTCCACTTT.

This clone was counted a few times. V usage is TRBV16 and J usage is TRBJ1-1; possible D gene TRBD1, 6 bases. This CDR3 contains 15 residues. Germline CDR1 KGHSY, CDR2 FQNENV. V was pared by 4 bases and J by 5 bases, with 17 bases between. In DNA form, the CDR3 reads TGTGCCAGCAGCCCAAGACGGGCAGGGGTAACTGAAGCTTTCTTT. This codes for CASSPRRAGVTEAFF.

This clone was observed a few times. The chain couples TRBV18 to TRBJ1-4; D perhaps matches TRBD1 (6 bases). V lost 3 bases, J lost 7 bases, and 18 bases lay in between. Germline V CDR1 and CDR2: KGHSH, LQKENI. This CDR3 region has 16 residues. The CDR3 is CASSPTQGRGREKLFF. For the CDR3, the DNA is TGTGCCAGCTCACCCACACAGGGCAGGGGCCGTGAAAAACTGTTTTTT.

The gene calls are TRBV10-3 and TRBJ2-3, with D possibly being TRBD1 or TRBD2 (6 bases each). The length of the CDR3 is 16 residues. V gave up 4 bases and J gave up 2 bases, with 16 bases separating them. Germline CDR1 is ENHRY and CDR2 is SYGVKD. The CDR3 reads CAISASGAGATDTQYF. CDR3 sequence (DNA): TGTGCCATCAGTGCGTCGGGGGCAGGGGCCACAGATACGCAGTATTTT.

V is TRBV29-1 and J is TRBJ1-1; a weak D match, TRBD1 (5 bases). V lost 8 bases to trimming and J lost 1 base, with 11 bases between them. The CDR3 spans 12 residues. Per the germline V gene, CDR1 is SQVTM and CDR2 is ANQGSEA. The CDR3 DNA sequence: TGCAGCACGGGACCAGGGAACACTGAAGCTTTCTTT. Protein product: CSTGPGNTEAFF.

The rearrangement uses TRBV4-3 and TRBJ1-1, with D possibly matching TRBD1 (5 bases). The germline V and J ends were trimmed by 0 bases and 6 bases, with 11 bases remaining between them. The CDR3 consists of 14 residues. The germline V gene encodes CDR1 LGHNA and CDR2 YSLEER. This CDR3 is CASSQEGGSAEAFF. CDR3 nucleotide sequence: TGCGCCAGCAGCCAAGAGGGGGGGTCCGCTGAAGCTTTCTTT.

This CDR3 reads CASSLAVAEGETQYF. The CDR3, as DNA: TGTGCCAGCAGCTTAGCGGTAGCTGAAGGAGAGACCCAGTACTTC. V gene TRBV7-9 combines with J gene TRBJ2-5; no clear D. Germline V CDR1 and CDR2: SEHNR, FQNEAQ (reference sequence). The CDR3 is made up of 15 amino acids. Trimming pared 0 bases from V and 4 bases from J, leaving 12 bases between.

This CDR3 is CASSPQGSNTGELFF. Here the CDR3 DNA reads TGTGCCAGCAGCCCACAGGGGTCGAACACCGGGGAGCTGTTTTTT. V and J are TRBV6-2 or TRBV6-3 and TRBJ2-2; 7 bases map to TRBD1. Germline V gives CDR1 MNHEY, CDR2 SVGEGT. The J segment lost 0 bases and the V segment lost 6 bases, leaving 4 bases of the junction unmatched. The CDR3 runs 15 residues.

CDR3 nucleotide sequence: TGTGCCACCCGGTCGGATACGCAGTATTTT. Translation gives CATRSDTQYF. The chain employs TRBV7-8 and TRBJ2-3; D gene ambiguous. The germline CDR1 and CDR2 sequences are SGHVS and FQNEAQ. Trimming removed 10 bases at V and 6 bases at J, with 8 bases between. This CDR3 spans 10 amino acids.

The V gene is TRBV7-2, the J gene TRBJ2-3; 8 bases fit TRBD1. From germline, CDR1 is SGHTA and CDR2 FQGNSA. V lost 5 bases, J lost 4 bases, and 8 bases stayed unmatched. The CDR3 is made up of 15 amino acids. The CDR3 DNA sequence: TGTGCCAGCAGCACGAGACAGGGGCGGGCAGATACGCAGTATTTT. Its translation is CASSTRQGRADTQYF.

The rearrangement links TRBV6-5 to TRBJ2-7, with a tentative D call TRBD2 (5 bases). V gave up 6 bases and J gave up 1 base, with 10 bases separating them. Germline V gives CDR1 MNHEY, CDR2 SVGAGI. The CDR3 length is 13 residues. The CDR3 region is CASRSRGSYEQYF. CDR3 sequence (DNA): TGTGCCAGCAGGTCGCGCGGGTCCTACGAGCAGTACTTC.

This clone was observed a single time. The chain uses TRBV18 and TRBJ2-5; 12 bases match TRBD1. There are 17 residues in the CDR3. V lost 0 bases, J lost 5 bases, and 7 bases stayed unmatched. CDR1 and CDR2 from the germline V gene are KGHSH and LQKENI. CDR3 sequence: CASSPPGGTGGRETQYF. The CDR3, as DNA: TGTGCCAGCTCACCACCGGGCGGGACAGGGGGCCGGGAGACCCAGTACTTC.

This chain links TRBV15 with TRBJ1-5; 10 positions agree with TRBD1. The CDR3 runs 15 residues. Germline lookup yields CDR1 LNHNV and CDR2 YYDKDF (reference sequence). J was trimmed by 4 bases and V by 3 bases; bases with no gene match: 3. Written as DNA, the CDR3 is TGTGCCACCAGCAGGGGGGACAGGGGTAATCAGCCCCAGCATTTT. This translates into CATSRGDRGNQPQHF. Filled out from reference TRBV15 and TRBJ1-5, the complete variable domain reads DAMVIQNPRYQVTQFGKPVTLSCSQTLNHNVMYWYQQKSSQAPKLLFHYYDKDFNNEADTPDNFQSRRPNTSFCFLDIRSPGLGDTAMYLCATSRGDRGNQPQHFGDGTRLSIL.